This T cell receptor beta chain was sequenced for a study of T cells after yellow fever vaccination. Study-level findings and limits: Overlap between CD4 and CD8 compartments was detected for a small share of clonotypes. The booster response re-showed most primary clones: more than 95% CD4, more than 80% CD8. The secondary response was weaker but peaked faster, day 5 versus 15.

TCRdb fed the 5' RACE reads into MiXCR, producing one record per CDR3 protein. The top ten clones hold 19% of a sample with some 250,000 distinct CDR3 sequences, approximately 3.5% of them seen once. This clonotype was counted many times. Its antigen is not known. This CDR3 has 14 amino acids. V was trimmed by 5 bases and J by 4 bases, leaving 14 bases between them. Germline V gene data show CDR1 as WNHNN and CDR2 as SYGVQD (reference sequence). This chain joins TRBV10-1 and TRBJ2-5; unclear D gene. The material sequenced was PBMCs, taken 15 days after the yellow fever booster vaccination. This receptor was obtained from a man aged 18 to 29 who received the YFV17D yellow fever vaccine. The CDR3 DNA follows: TGCGCCAGCAGTCCAGAATCTCCGGCAGAGACCCAGTACTTC. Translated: CASSPESPAETQYF.